A selection of T cell receptor beta chains follows, all from one sample in a study of human T cells and chemical hapten exposure. TCRdb ran MiXCR on the RACE reads and lists one entry per CDR3 protein. Here the sample spans about 93,000 distinct CDR3 sequences, about 8.6% being singletons. The sample was whole blood. The receptors were sampled from a female donor in good health. Some clones in this sample may be carry-over from other donors' samples. Each CDR3 is given with its conserved first and last residue. Fields, in order: V gene, CDR3 length, clone size, D gene, J gene, CDR3 protein, CDR3 DNA. D genes are given only for firm matches. Expanded clones get a size class; other rows say once, few or many, or leave the size out.

v_call: TRBV2
cdr3_length: 13
clone_size: few
d_call: NA
j_call: TRBJ2-7
cdr3_aa: CASMGGLSYEQYF
cdr3_nt: TGTGCCAGCATGGGGGGACTCTCCTACGAGCAGTACTTC

v_call: TRBV19
cdr3_length: 13
clone_size: many
d_call: TRBD1
j_call: TRBJ1-2
cdr3_aa: CASSTNRGQGYTF
cdr3_nt: TGTGCCAGTAGTACCAACAGGGGGCAAGGCTACACCTTC

v_call: TRBV6-5
cdr3_length: 16
clone_size: few
d_call: NA
j_call: TRBJ1-3
cdr3_aa: CASSYTDRTARDTIYF
cdr3_nt: TGTGCCAGCAGTTACACGGACAGAACAGCACGGGACACCATATATTTT

v_call: TRBV29-1
cdr3_length: 12
clone_size: NA
d_call: NA
j_call: TRBJ2-1
cdr3_aa: CSVAADNESEFF
cdr3_nt: TGCAGCGTTGCTGCCGACAACGAGTCGGAGTTCTTC

v_call: TRBV4-2
cdr3_length: 15
clone_size: NA
d_call: TRBD1
j_call: TRBJ2-7
cdr3_aa: CASSQGQGESYEQYF
cdr3_nt: TGTGCCAGCAGCCAAGGGCAGGGGGAATCCTACGAGCAGTACTTC

v_call: TRBV19
cdr3_length: 16
clone_size: NA
d_call: TRBD2
j_call: TRBJ2-1
cdr3_aa: CASRLWEGSSYNEQFF
cdr3_nt: TGTGCCAGTAGATTATGGGAGGGGAGCTCCTACAATGAGCAGTTCTTC

v_call: TRBV29-1
cdr3_length: 14
clone_size: NA
d_call: NA
j_call: TRBJ2-5
cdr3_aa: CSVEEFVQGETQYF
cdr3_nt: TGCAGCGTTGAAGAGTTTGTGCAGGGAGAGACCCAGTACTTC

v_call: TRBV5-6
cdr3_length: 15
clone_size: NA
d_call: TRBD2
j_call: TRBJ2-7
cdr3_aa: CASSRRASGIHEQYF
cdr3_nt: TGTGCCAGCAGCCGGAGGGCTAGCGGGATCCACGAGCAGTACTTC

v_call: TRBV20-1
cdr3_length: 16
clone_size: NA
d_call: TRBD1
j_call: TRBJ1-5
cdr3_aa: CSARGYRGPLGQPQHF
cdr3_nt: TGCAGTGCTAGAGGTTACAGGGGCCCCTTGGGACAGCCCCAGCATTTT

v_call: TRBV11-1
cdr3_length: 16
clone_size: NA
d_call: NA
j_call: TRBJ2-3
cdr3_aa: CASSFGHQAVADTQYF
cdr3_nt: TGTGCCAGCAGCTTTGGACACCAGGCGGTGGCAGATACGCAGTATTTT

v_call: TRBV20-1
cdr3_length: 14
clone_size: many
d_call: NA
j_call: TRBJ1-1
cdr3_aa: CSARFSGQGTEAFF
cdr3_nt: TGCAGTGCTAGATTTTCAGGGCAGGGAACTGAAGCTTTCTTT

v_call: TRBV20-1
cdr3_length: 15
clone_size: NA
d_call: TRBD1
j_call: TRBJ2-3
cdr3_aa: CSVRESEGASNTQYF
cdr3_nt: TGCAGTGTTAGAGAGTCCGAGGGGGCGTCAAATACGCAGTATTTT

v_call: TRBV12-3/TRBV12-4
cdr3_length: 15
clone_size: many
d_call: NA
j_call: TRBJ1-4
cdr3_aa: CASRPDRNHNEKLFF
cdr3_nt: TGTGCCAGCAGACCCGACAGGAACCATAATGAAAAACTGTTTTTT

v_call: TRBV6-6
cdr3_length: 15
clone_size: many
d_call: TRBD2
j_call: TRBJ2-7
cdr3_aa: CASRGGTSGSYEQYF
cdr3_nt: TGTGCCAGCAGGGGGGGGACTAGCGGGAGTTACGAGCAGTACTTC

v_call: TRBV20-1
cdr3_length: 11
clone_size: few
d_call: NA
j_call: TRBJ2-1
cdr3_aa: CSAPGDREQFF
cdr3_nt: TGCAGTGCTCCCGGGGATCGGGAGCAGTTCTTC

v_call: TRBV7-2
cdr3_length: 13
clone_size: few
d_call: NA
j_call: TRBJ2-1
cdr3_aa: CASSPTLQQEQFF
cdr3_nt: TGTGCCAGCAGCCCGACTTTGCAGCAGGAACAGTTCTTC

v_call: TRBV12-3/TRBV12-4
cdr3_length: 15
clone_size: many
d_call: TRBD1
j_call: TRBJ2-3
cdr3_aa: CASSRRQGATDTQYF
cdr3_nt: TGTGCCAGCAGCCGAAGACAGGGGGCCACAGATACGCAGTATTTT

v_call: TRBV7-9
cdr3_length: 16
clone_size: NA
d_call: NA
j_call: TRBJ2-5
cdr3_aa: CASSLIDLQREETQYF
cdr3_nt: TGTGCCAGCAGCTTAATTGATCTCCAGCGGGAAGAGACCCAGTACTTC

v_call: TRBV5-1
cdr3_length: 14
clone_size: NA
d_call: TRBD1
j_call: TRBJ1-1
cdr3_aa: CASSPGQASTEAFF
cdr3_nt: TGCGCCAGCAGCCCTGGACAGGCGAGCACTGAAGCTTTCTTT

v_call: TRBV5-1
cdr3_length: 15
clone_size: NA
d_call: TRBD2
j_call: TRBJ2-7
cdr3_aa: CASSLGTSGRHEQYF
cdr3_nt: TGCGCCAGCAGCTTGGGGACTAGCGGGAGACACGAGCAGTACTTC

v_call: TRBV28
cdr3_length: 14
clone_size: few
d_call: NA
j_call: TRBJ2-7
cdr3_aa: CASRSFWGPYVQYF
cdr3_nt: TGTGCCAGCAGATCTTTTTGGGGACCCTACGTGCAGTACTTC

v_call: TRBV4-2
cdr3_length: 16
clone_size: many
d_call: TRBD2
j_call: TRBJ2-7
cdr3_aa: CASSHQLAGGPHEQYF
cdr3_nt: TGTGCCAGCAGCCACCAACTAGCGGGAGGGCCACACGAGCAGTACTTC

v_call: TRBV20-1
cdr3_length: 15
clone_size: NA
d_call: TRBD2
j_call: TRBJ2-7
cdr3_aa: CSARVRSSGTYEQYF
cdr3_nt: TGCAGTGCTAGAGTTCGGTCTAGCGGGACCTACGAGCAGTACTTC

v_call: TRBV6-1
cdr3_length: 15
clone_size: NA
d_call: NA
j_call: TRBJ1-4
cdr3_aa: CASSDRLNTPEKLFF
cdr3_nt: TGTGCCAGCAGTGACCGGCTAAATACTCCGGAAAAACTGTTTTTT

v_call: TRBV20-1
cdr3_length: 15
clone_size: many
d_call: NA
j_call: TRBJ2-3
cdr3_aa: CSARLATLGTDTQYF
cdr3_nt: TGCAGTGCTAGGCTTGCAACTTTAGGCACAGATACGCAGTATTTT

v_call: TRBV30
cdr3_length: 14
clone_size: few
d_call: NA
j_call: TRBJ1-5
cdr3_aa: CAWTGKLGIQPQHF
cdr3_nt: TGTGCCTGGACAGGCAAGCTGGGGATTCAGCCCCAGCATTTT

v_call: TRBV29-1
cdr3_length: 15
clone_size: NA
d_call: TRBD1
j_call: TRBJ2-7
cdr3_aa: CSVVNRDRGTYEQYF
cdr3_nt: TGCAGCGTCGTAAACCGGGACAGGGGGACCTACGAGCAGTACTTC

v_call: TRBV25-1
cdr3_length: 17
clone_size: many
d_call: TRBD1
j_call: TRBJ2-7
cdr3_aa: CASSEIGLGQGAWEQYF
cdr3_nt: TGTGCCAGCAGTGAAATCGGGTTGGGACAGGGGGCCTGGGAGCAGTACTTC

v_call: TRBV6-5
cdr3_length: 15
clone_size: few
d_call: TRBD1
j_call: TRBJ1-2
cdr3_aa: CASSTQGAVRNGYTF
cdr3_nt: TGTGCCAGCAGTACTCAGGGGGCTGTTCGAAATGGCTACACCTTC

v_call: TRBV7-9
cdr3_length: 17
clone_size: many
d_call: TRBD2
j_call: TRBJ2-1
cdr3_aa: CASSGAGGTSGSFEQFF
cdr3_nt: TGTGCCAGCTCAGGGGCAGGAGGGACTAGCGGGAGCTTTGAGCAGTTCTTC

v_call: TRBV29-1
cdr3_length: 15
clone_size: NA
d_call: NA
j_call: TRBJ2-1
cdr3_aa: CSGRPYQRVHNEQFF
cdr3_nt: TGCAGCGGCCGCCCCTATCAACGGGTACACAATGAGCAGTTCTTC

v_call: TRBV4-1
cdr3_length: 17
clone_size: few
d_call: TRBD2
j_call: TRBJ2-3
cdr3_aa: CASSQGGGLGALDTQYF
cdr3_nt: TGCGCCAGCAGCCAAGGGGGCGGACTAGGGGCGCTGGATACGCAGTATTTT

v_call: TRBV4-3
cdr3_length: 14
clone_size: NA
d_call: NA
j_call: TRBJ1-3
cdr3_aa: CASSQGGTGNTIYF
cdr3_nt: TGCGCCAGCAGCCAAGGGGGGACTGGAAACACCATATATTTT

v_call: TRBV6-1
cdr3_length: 15
clone_size: medium-sized
d_call: NA
j_call: TRBJ2-6
cdr3_aa: CASSTDSSGANVLTF
cdr3_nt: TGTGCCAGCAGCACTGACAGCTCTGGGGCCAACGTCCTGACTTTC

v_call: TRBV20-1
cdr3_length: 16
clone_size: few
d_call: NA
j_call: TRBJ2-2
cdr3_aa: CSARGVAGLRTGELFF
cdr3_nt: TGCAGTGCTAGAGGGGTGGCGGGATTAAGGACCGGGGAGCTGTTTTTT

v_call: TRBV3-1
cdr3_length: 13
clone_size: NA
d_call: NA
j_call: TRBJ2-1
cdr3_aa: CASSPHSDNEQFF
cdr3_nt: TGTGCCAGCAGCCCACACTCGGACAATGAGCAGTTCTTC

v_call: TRBV5-1
cdr3_length: 13
clone_size: NA
d_call: NA
j_call: TRBJ1-1
cdr3_aa: CASSGGQGTEAFF
cdr3_nt: TGCGCCAGCAGCGGGGGGCAGGGTACTGAAGCTTTCTTT

v_call: TRBV10-3
cdr3_length: 12
clone_size: NA
d_call: NA
j_call: TRBJ1-1
cdr3_aa: CAISEVNTEAFF
cdr3_nt: TGTGCCATCAGTGAAGTTAACACTGAAGCTTTCTTT

v_call: TRBV6-1
cdr3_length: 14
clone_size: many
d_call: NA
j_call: TRBJ1-4
cdr3_aa: CASSEQGMGEKLFF
cdr3_nt: TGTGCCAGCAGTGAACAGGGTATGGGTGAAAAACTGTTTTTT

v_call: TRBV30
cdr3_length: 12
clone_size: NA
d_call: NA
j_call: TRBJ2-1
cdr3_aa: CAWSVLQNEQFF
cdr3_nt: TGTGCCTGGAGTGTACTACAAAATGAGCAGTTCTTC

v_call: TRBV29-1
cdr3_length: 10
clone_size: few
d_call: NA
j_call: TRBJ1-2
cdr3_aa: CSVGEDGYTF
cdr3_nt: TGCAGCGTCGGAGAGGATGGCTACACCTTC

v_call: TRBV7-9
cdr3_length: 14
clone_size: many
d_call: TRBD2
j_call: TRBJ2-7
cdr3_aa: CASSPSGMSYEQYF
cdr3_nt: TGTGCCAGCAGCCCGAGCGGGATGTCCTACGAGCAGTACTTC

v_call: TRBV6-2/TRBV6-3
cdr3_length: 14
clone_size: many
d_call: TRBD1
j_call: TRBJ2-1
cdr3_aa: CASSNAGTANEQFF
cdr3_nt: TGTGCCAGCAGTAACGCCGGGACAGCCAATGAGCAGTTCTTC

v_call: TRBV20-1
cdr3_length: 15
clone_size: many
d_call: TRBD1
j_call: TRBJ1-6
cdr3_aa: CSAPYGDRQNSPLHF
cdr3_nt: TGCAGTGCCCCCTACGGGGACAGACAGAATTCACCCCTCCACTTT

v_call: TRBV6-5
cdr3_length: 17
clone_size: NA
d_call: NA
j_call: TRBJ2-7
cdr3_aa: CASSYREPGSGGYEQYF
cdr3_nt: TGTGCCAGCAGTTACAGGGAGCCGGGATCCGGCGGGTACGAGCAGTACTTC